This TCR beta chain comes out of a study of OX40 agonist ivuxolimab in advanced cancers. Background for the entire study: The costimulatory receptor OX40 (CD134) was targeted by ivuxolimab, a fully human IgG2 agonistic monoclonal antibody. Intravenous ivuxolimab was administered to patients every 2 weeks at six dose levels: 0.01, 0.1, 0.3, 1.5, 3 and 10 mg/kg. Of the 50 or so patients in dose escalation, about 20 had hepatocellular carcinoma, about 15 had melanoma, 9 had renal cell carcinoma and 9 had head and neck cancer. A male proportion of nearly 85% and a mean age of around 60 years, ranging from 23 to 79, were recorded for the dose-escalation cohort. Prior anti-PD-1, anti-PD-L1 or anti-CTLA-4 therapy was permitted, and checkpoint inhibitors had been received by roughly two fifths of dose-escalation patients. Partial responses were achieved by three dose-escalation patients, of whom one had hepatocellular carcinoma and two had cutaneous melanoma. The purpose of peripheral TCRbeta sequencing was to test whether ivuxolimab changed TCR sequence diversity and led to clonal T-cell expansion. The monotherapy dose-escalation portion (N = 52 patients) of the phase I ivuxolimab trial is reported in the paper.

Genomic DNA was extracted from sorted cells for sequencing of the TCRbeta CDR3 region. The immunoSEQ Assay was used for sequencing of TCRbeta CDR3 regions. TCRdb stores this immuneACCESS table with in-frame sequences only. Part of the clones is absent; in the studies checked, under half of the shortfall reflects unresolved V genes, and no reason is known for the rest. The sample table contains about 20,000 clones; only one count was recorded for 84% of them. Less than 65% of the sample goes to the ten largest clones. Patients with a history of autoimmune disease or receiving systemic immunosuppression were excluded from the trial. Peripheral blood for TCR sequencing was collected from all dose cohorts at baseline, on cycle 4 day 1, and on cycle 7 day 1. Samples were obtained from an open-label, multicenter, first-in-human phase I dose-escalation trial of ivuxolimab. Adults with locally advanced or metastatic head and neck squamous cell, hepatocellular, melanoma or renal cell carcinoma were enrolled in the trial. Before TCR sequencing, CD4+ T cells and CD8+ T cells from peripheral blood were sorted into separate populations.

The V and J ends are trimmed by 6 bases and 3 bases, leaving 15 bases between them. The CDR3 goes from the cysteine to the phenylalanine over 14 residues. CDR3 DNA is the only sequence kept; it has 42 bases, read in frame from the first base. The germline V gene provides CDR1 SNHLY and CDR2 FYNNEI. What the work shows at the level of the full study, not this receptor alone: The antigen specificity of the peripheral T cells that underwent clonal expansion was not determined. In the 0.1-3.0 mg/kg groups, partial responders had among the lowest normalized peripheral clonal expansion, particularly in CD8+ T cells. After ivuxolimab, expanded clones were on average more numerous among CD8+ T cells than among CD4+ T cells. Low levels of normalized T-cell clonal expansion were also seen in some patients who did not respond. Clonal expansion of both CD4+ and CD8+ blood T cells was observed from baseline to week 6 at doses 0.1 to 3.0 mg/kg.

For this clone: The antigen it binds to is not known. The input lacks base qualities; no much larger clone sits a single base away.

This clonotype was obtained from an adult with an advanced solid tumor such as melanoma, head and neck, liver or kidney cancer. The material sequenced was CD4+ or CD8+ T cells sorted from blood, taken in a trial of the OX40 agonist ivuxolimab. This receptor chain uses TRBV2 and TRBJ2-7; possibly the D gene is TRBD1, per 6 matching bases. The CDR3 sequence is CASSPGQGFYEQYF. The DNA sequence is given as TGTGCCAGCAGCCCCGGGCAGGGGTTCTACGAGCAGTACTTC.